Included here is one T cell receptor beta chain sequence, with context. Multiplex touch-down PCR amplified TRB using TRB-A and TRB-B pools in one tube. Reprocessing the multiplex PCR reads, TCRdb reports a single entry for every CDR3 protein and omits DNA. The sample table includes just over 6,000 distinct CDR3 sequences. This record belongs to a study of T cell clusters in autoimmune cytopenias. Approximately 40,000 genome equivalents of blood DNA were amplified for TRB. The CDR3 has 16 residues. The germline gives CDR1 SGHDT, CDR2 YYEEEE. These data also featured in a second study, about T cell repertoires in aging, cancer and after chemotherapy. That study reports: In healthy donors, age-related TCR diversity loss mainly reflected lost richness.

This clonotype originated in a human donor in good health. V usage is TRBV5-6 and J usage is TRBJ1-1; with no DNA, the TCRdb D assignment of TRBD1 cannot be verified. Sequencing used peripheral blood. The CDR3 region is CASSPVSAPQNTEAFF.